This TCR beta chain stems from a study of T cell responses to AZD1222 COVID-19 vaccine. Study findings and constraints: Samples come after the peak T cell response, not at day 14. White British ancestry dominated among donors, who included more females, and clonal diversity was possibly underestimated.

With regard to this clone: What it binds is unknown.

Profiling relied on immunoSEQ multiplex PCR, and the TCRdb table lists in-frame clones only, not all of them. The sample lists about 150,000 clones, approximately 83% occurring once. The source of this sequence is an adult in good health. The source was peripheral blood, collected on day 0 of AZD1222 vaccination.

DNA for the CDR3: TGTGCCAGCAGCTTAGCGGGGTACACAGATACGCAGTATTTT. This translates into CASSLAGYTDTQYF. The chain is built from TRBV7-9 and TRBJ2-3; D gene unclear. Trimming pared 0 bases from V and 2 bases from J, leaving 6 bases between. The CDR3 extends over 14 amino acids. The germline V gene encodes CDR1 SEHNR and CDR2 FQNEAQ (reference sequence).